This T cell receptor beta chain was retrieved from a study of shared clonotypes between healthy human individuals. Study-wide points: What limited the represented genetic and exposure-history diversity was the small number of donors.

V shed 4 bases and J shed 1 base, with 13 bases lying between them. The CDR3 consists of 15 residues. Germline V CDR1 and CDR2: SNHLY, FYNNEI. Concerning this clone itself: Its target is unknown.

A roughly 220 ng quantity of DNA, 30,000 to 35,000 T cell genomes, went into the sorted-subset replicate PCRs. Using immunoSEQ multiplex PCR, the repertoire was profiled, and TCRdb retains in-frame clones only, with some absent. The sample has 2 million to 3 million clones, more than 85% seen once. The origin of this receptor is a man aged 18 to 29 in good health. Some clones in this sample may be carry-over from other donors' samples. The specimen sequenced was naive CD4+ T cells from PBMCs. The sample's subset: CD45RA+ positively selected. This chain connects TRBV2 to TRBJ2-5, with D perhaps matching TRBD1 (6 bases). The chain's CDR3 is CASSVRGRGQETQYF. The CDR3 DNA is TGTGCCAGCAGTGTACGTGGCAGGGGCCAAGAGACCCAGTACTTC.